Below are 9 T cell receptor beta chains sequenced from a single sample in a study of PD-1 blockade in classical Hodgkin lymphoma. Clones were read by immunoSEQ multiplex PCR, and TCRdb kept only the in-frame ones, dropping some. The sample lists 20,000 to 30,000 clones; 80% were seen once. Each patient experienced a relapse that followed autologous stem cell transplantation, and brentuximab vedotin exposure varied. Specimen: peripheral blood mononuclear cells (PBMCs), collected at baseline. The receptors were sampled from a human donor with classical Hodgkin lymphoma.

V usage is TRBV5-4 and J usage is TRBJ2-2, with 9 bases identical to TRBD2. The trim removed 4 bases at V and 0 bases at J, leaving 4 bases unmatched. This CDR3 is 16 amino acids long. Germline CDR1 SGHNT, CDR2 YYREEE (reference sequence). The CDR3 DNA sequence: TGTGCCAGCAGCCCTGGACTAGCGACGAACACCGGGGAGCTGTTTTTT. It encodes CASSPGLATNTGELFF.

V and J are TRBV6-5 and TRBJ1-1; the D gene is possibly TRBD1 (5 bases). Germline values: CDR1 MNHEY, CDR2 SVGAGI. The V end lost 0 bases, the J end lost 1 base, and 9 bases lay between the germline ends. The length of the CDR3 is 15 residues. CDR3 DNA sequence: TGTGCCAGCAGTTACTCTGGGGCGGGGAACACTGAAGCTTTCTTT. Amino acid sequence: CASSYSGAGNTEAFF.

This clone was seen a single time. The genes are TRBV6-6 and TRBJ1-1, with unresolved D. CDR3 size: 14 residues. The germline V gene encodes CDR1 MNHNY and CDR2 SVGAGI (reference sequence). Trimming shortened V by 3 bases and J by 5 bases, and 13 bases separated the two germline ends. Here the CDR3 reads CASSYSRGSTEAFF. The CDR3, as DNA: TGTGCCAGCAGTTATTCGCGGGGATCTACTGAAGCTTTCTTT.

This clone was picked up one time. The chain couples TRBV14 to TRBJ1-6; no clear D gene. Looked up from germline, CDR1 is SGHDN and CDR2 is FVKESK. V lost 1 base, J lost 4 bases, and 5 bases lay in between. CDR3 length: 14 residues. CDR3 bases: TGTGCCAGCAGCCAAGGGCGTTATAATTCACCCCTCCACTTT. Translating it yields CASSQGRYNSPLHF.

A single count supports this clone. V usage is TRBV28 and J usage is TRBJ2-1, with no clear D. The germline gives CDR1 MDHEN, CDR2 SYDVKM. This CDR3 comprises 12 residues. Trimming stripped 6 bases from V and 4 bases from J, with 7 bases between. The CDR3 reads CASSLQYNEQFF. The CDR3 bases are TGTGCCAGCAGCCTACAGTACAATGAGCAGTTCTTC.

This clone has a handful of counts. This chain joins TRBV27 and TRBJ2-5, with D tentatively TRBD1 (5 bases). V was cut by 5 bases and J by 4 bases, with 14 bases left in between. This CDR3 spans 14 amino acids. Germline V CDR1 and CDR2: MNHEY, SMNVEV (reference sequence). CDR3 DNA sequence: TGTGCCAGCAGTGAAAGGGGATCAACAGAGACCCAGTACTTC. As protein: CASSERGSTETQYF.

The CDR3 is CASRRDRGSNGYTF. For the CDR3, the DNA is TGCGCCAGCCGCCGGGACAGGGGGTCCAATGGCTACACCTTC. The chain couples TRBV10-1 to TRBJ1-2, with 11 bases that match TRBD1. After removal of 8 bases from V and 6 bases from J, the junction contained 8 bases not matched to a gene. This CDR3 has 14 residues. CDR1 and CDR2 from the germline V gene are WNHNN and SYGVQD (reference sequence).

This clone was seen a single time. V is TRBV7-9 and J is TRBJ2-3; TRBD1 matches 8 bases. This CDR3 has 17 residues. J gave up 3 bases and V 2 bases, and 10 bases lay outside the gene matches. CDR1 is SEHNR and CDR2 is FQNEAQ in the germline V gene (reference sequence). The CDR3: CASSLMTGDGITDTQYF. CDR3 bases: TGTGCCAGCAGCTTAATGACAGGGGATGGCATTACAGATACGCAGTATTTT.

Written as DNA, the CDR3 is TGTGCCAGCAGTGACTCACCCGGGGGATACTCTGGGGCCAACGTCCTGACTTTC. It yields the protein CASSDSPGGYSGANVLTF. The chain employs TRBV6-4 and TRBJ2-6; TRBD2 might be the D (6 bases). Trimming cost V 0 bases and J 0 bases, with 12 bases left between them. CDR1 and CDR2 (germline): MRHNA, SNTAGT. The CDR3 totals 18 residues.